This section outlines one T cell receptor beta chain sequence together with its context. The antigen is undetermined. These data are taken from a study of T cell responses to AZD1222 COVID-19 vaccine. Study-wide points: Dominant at 160-218 and 743-854, vaccine-associated CD4 TCRs also spanned spike. Variant regions that are unmutated are reportedly the target of nearly half of spike-specific TCRs. Repertoire samples came only from after the peak T cell response.

This table comes from immunoSEQ multiplex PCR, and its TCRdb copy is limited to in-frame clones, with some not included. The sample spans about 140,000 clones; the ten largest clones claim under 2.5%. The germline gives CDR1 SGHVS, CDR2 FQNEAQ. The CDR3 sequence is 14 residues long. Trimming cost V 3 bases and J 5 bases, with 13 bases left between them. This receptor was obtained from an adult in good health. The chain recombines TRBV7-8 with TRBJ1-1; D is perhaps TRBD1 (6 bases). Sequenced sample: peripheral blood. CDR3 DNA: TGTGCCAGCAGCTTTGGAGGGGGAAGTACTGAAGCTTTCTTT. Its translation is CASSFGGGSTEAFF.